The T cell receptor (beta chain) described here comes from a study of early T cells in non-severe SARS-CoV-2 infection. As for the study in general: Whole-blood bulk RNA, unsorted, was sequenced, and chains were unpaired.

V shed 7 bases and J shed 9 bases, with 16 bases lying between them. Germline values: CDR1 DFQATT, CDR2 SNEGSKA (reference sequence). CDR3 length equals 13 residues. Findings and limits, study-wide: Anti-spike CD8 responses were favored in VDJdb matching, and private and CD4 specificities were missed.

Notes on this clonotype: Its target is unknown.

Separate cDNA molecules each had unique molecular identifiers attached to them. TCRdb independently ran MiXCR on the 5' RACE reads; one entry per CDR3 protein. The sample holds fewer than 85,000 distinct CDR3 sequences, about 10% seen once. Sequenced here: whole blood, sampled at baseline. This chain links TRBV20-1 with TRBJ1-6, with D unclear. The receptor was isolated from an adult who was a healthcare worker with PCR-confirmed SARS-CoV-2 infection or an uninfected control (not recorded which). The CDR3 DNA reads TGCAGTGTACCCGGACCGACCGGTTCACCCCTCCACTTT. It encodes CSVPGPTGSPLHF.